This TCR beta chain was captured in a study of T cell repertoires in cytomegalovirus infection. Study-wide background: Shared public TCR beta signatures pointed to both CMV infection and a matching HLA type. General observations from the study: Within the response measured ex vivo, HLA-C-restricted CMV-specific TCR beta clonotypes were dominant. Identification of carriers of CMV plus the relevant HLA was performed using cumulative public TCR beta family frequency.

CDR1 MNHEY and CDR2 SVGAGI come from the germline V gene. The CDR3 spans 14 residues. The V and J ends lost 6 bases and 6 bases respectively, with 15 bases between them. In TCRdb, the reads were re-called with MiXCR into one record per CDR3 protein. The repertoire holds under 600,000 distinct CDR3 sequences, 16% seen once, with more than 20% in the top ten. This clonotype was picked up many times. Its target is unknown. The chain links TRBV6-5 to TRBJ1-5; no reliable D call. This clonotype originated in a human donor in good health (CMV status not recorded). Some clones in this sample may be carry-over from other donors' samples. The sequenced sample consisted of CD8+ T cells from PBMCs. CDR3 loop: CASRGGGSGQPQHF. Written as DNA, the CDR3 is TGTGCCAGCAGGGGTGGAGGGTCGGGTCAGCCCCAGCATTTT.